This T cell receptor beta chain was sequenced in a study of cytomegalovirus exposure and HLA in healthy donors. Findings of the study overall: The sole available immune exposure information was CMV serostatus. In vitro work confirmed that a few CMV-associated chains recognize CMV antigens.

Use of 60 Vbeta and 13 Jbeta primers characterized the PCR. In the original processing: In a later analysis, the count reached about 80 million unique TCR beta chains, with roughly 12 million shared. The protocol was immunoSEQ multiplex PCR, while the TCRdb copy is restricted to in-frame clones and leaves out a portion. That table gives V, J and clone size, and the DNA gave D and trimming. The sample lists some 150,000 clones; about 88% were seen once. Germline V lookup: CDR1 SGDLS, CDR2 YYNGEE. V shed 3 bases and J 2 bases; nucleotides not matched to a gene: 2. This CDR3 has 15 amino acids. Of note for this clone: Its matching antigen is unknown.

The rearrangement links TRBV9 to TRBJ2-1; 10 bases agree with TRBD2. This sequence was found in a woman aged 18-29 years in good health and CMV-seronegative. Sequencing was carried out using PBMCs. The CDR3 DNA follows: TGTGCCAGCAGCGCCAGCGGGGGGGCCTACAATGAGCAGTTCTTC. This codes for CASSASGGAYNEQFF.